This entry features one TCR beta chain sequence. The sample comes from a study of blood T cell repertoires in COVID-19. CDR1 is KGHSH, CDR2 LQKENI, per germline. V was cut by 3 bases and J by 2 bases, with 17 bases left in between. This CDR3 has 17 amino acids. Libraries were prepared by immunoSEQ multiplex PCR; TCRdb keeps only in-frame clonotypes and omits some of them. The table shows about 74,000 clones, with around 90% occurring only once. Sequencing input: peripheral blood. The rearrangement links TRBV18 to TRBJ1-5; D unclear. This clonotype originated in a man aged 45-60 years with acute or convalescent COVID-19. CDR3 nucleotide sequence: TGTGCCAGCTCACCCAACCCCCCAGTGGGCGGCAATCAGCCCCAGCATTTT. Translation: CASSPNPPVGGNQPQHF.